What follows is one T cell receptor (beta chain) and its context. In the authors' methods: Estimation of nucleated cell counts relied on the amplification of reference gene primers. TCRdb's copy holds only in-frame clones and misses some; the assay was immunoSEQ multiplex PCR. Clone size and the V and J calls come from that table; the DNA yielded D and trimming. Of 76,000 or so clones listed, more than 65% were seen once; the top ten hold 11%. This sample is drawn from a study of blood T cell repertoires in COVID-19. Study details: From the United States, Italy and Spain came samples of acute and convalescent COVID-19. The analysed material was cDNA or gDNA that came from T cells, B-cell-depleted T cells, or PBMCs.

Germline assignment: CDR1 MNHEY and CDR2 SVGAGI. The CDR3 runs to 15 residues. V shed 6 bases and J 3 bases; nucleotides not matched to a gene: 9. This receptor was taken from a man aged 45 to 65 with acute or convalescent COVID-19. The source material was peripheral blood. V and J are TRBV6-5 and TRBJ2-7, with TRBD1 matching 9 bases. Here the CDR3 DNA reads TGTGCCAGCAGGCCCGCTACAGGGGGCTTCTACGAGCAGTACTTC. It is translated as CASRPATGGFYEQYF.